The clone carrying this T cell receptor beta chain was picked up many times. Antigen unknown. The sample comes from a study of T-cell reconstitution after alpha-beta-depleted transplantation in children. Study-wide findings and caveats: One year post-transplant, T-cell counts and diversity were largely derived from T cells produced anew. Two months or so post-transplant, alpha-beta T cells reportedly derived from several hundred expanded graft clones. Surviving recipient T cells and thymic progenitors underlay high day-60 TCRbeta diversity in some patients.

This CDR3 spans 14 amino acids. Germline V gene data show CDR1 as MDHEN and CDR2 as SYDVKM. V lost 4 bases and J lost 4, with 13 bases in between. Preparation of the TCRbeta library used unique molecular identifiers. TCRdb ran MiXCR on the PCR reads and lists one entry per CDR3 protein. The table lists 220,000 or so distinct CDR3 sequences, 7.5% to 9.5% of them singletons. The V gene is TRBV28, the J gene TRBJ1-2, with D unclear. The sequenced sample was PBMCs, mostly from graft donor cells, obtained 180 days after TCRalphabeta/CD19-depleted stem cell transplant. The clonotype comes from a male patient aged 10 to 17 who had a stem cell transplant for acute lymphoblastic leukemia, so the T cells may come from the graft donor. CDR3 sequence reads: CASSSTWGIYGYTF. The CDR3 coding sequence is TGTGCCAGCAGTTCAACGTGGGGAATCTATGGCTACACCTTC.